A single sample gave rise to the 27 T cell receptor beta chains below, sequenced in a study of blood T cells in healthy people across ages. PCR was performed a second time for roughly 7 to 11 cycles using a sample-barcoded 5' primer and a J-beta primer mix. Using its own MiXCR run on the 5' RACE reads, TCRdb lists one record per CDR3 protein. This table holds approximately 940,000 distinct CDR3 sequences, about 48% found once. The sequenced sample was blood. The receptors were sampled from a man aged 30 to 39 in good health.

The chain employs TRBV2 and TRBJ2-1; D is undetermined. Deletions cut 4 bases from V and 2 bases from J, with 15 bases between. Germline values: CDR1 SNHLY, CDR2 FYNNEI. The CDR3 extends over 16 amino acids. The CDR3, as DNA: TGTGCCAGCAGTGTCGGTTGGGCCAGTACCTACAATGAGCAGTTCTTC. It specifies CASSVGWASTYNEQFF.

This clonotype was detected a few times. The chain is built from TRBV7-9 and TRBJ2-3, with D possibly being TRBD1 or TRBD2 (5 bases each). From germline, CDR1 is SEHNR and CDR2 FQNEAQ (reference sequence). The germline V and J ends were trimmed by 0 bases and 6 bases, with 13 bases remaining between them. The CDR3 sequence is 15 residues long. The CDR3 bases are TGTGCCAGCAGCTTAGCTCAGGGCCCGGGGGATACGCAGTATTTT. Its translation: CASSLAQGPGDTQYF.

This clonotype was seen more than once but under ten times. CDR3 sequence: CASSLALGRDYEQYF. CDR3 DNA: TGCGCCAGCAGCTTGGCGCTTGGCAGGGACTACGAGCAGTACTTC. The chain is built from TRBV5-1 and TRBJ2-7; weak D call: TRBD1 (5 bases). This CDR3 has 15 amino acids. V gave up 0 bases and J gave up 3 bases, with 13 bases separating them. From germline, CDR1 is SGHRS and CDR2 YFSETQ.

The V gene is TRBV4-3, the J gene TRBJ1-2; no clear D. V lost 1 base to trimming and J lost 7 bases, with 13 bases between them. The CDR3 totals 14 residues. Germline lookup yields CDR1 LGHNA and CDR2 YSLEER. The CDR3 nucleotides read TGCGCCAGCAGCCAAGGAGGCGACGGTTTTGGCTACACCTTC. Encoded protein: CASSQGGDGFGYTF.

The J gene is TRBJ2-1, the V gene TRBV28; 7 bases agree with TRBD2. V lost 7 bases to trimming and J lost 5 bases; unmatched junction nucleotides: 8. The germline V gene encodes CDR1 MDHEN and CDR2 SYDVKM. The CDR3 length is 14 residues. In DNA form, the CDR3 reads TGTGCCAGCACCCCCTTCGCGGGAGACAATGAGCAGTTCTTC. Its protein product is CASTPFAGDNEQFF.

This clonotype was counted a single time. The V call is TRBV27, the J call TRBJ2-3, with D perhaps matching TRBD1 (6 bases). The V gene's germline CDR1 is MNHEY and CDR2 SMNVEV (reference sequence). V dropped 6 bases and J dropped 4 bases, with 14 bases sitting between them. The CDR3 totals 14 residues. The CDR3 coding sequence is TGTGCCAGCAGGGGGGCCTCCAGGTCAGATACGCAGTATTTT. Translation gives CASRGASRSDTQYF.

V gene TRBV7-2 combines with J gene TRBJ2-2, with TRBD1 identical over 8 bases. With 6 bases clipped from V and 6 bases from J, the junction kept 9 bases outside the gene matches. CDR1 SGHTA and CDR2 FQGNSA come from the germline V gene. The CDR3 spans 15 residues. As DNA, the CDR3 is TGTGCCAGCAGTTTCAGGACAGGGTTATCCGGGGAGCTGTTTTTT. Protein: CASSFRTGLSGELFF.

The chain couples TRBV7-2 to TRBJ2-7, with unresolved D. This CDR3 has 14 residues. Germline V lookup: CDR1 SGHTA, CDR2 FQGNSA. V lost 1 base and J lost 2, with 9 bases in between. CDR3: CASSLGFGTYEQYF. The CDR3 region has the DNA TGTGCCAGCAGCTTAGGTTTCGGAACCTACGAGCAGTACTTC. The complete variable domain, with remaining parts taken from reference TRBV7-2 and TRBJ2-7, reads GAGVSQSPSNKVTEKGKDVELRCDPISGHTALYWYRQSLGQGLEFLIYFQGNSAPDKSGLPSDRFSAERTGGSVSTLTIQRTQQEDSAVYLCASSLGFGTYEQYFGPGTRLTVT.

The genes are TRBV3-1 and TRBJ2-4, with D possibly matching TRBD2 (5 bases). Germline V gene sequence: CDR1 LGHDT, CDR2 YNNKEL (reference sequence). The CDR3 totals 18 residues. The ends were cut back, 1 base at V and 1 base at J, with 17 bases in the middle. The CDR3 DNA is TGTGCCAGCAGCCAAGGTTTCGTCTCGGGGTCGGCCAAAAACATTCAGTACTTC. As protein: CASSQGFVSGSAKNIQYF.

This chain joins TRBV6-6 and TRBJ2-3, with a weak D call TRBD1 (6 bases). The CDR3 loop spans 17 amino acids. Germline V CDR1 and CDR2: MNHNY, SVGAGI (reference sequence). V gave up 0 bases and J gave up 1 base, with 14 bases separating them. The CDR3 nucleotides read TGTGCCAGCAGTTACTCGAAGGGGGTCGAAGGCACAGATACGCAGTATTTT. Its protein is CASSYSKGVEGTDTQYF.

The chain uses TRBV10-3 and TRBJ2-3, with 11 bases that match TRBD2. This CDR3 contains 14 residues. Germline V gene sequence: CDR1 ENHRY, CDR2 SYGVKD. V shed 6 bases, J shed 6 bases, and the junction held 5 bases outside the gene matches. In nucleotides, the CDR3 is TGTGCCATCAGGGAGATAGCGGGAGGGGATACGCAGTATTTT. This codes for CAIREIAGGDTQYF.

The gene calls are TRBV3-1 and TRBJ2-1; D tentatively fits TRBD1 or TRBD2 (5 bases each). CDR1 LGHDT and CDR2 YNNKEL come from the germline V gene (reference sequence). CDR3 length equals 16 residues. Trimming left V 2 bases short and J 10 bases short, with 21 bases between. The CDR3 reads CASSQLLGRPNGEQFF. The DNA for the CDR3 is TGTGCCAGCAGCCAACTTCTGGGACGGCCTAATGGGGAGCAGTTCTTC.

The CDR3 loop reads CASHAQGRTEAFF. In DNA, the CDR3 is TGTGCCAGCCACGCTCAGGGGCGCACTGAAGCTTTCTTT. This chain joins TRBV28 and TRBJ1-1; perhaps TRBD1 as D (6 bases). Germline assignment: CDR1 MDHEN and CDR2 SYDVKM. The CDR3 is 13 amino acids. V lost 8 bases and J 4 bases, leaving 14 bases between the germline ends. Filled out from reference TRBV28 and TRBJ1-1, the complete variable domain reads DVKVTQSSRYLVKRTGEKVFLECVQDMDHENMFWYRQDPGLGLRLIYFSYDVKMKEKGDIPEGYSVSREKKERFSLILESASTNQTSMYLCASHAQGRTEAFFGQGTRLTVV.

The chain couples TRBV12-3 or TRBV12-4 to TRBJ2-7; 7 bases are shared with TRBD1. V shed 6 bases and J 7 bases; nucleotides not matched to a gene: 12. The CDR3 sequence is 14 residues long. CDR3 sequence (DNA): TGTGCCAGCAGCACACGACAGGGATTGTGGGAGCAGTACTTC. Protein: CASSTRQGLWEQYF.

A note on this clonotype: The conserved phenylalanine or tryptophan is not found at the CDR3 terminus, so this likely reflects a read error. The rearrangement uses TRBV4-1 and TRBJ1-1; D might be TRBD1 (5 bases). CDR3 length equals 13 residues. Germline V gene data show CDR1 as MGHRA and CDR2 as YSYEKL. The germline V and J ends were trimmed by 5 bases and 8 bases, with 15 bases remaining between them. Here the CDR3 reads CASSSPPGGEAFS. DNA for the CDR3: TGCGCCAGCAGCTCGCCACCGGGGGGGGAAGCTTTCTCT.

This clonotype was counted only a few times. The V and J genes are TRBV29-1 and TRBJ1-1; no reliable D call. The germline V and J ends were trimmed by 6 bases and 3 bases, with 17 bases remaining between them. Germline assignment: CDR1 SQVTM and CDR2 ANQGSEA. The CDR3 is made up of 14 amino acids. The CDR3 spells CSVHTWEQDTEAFF. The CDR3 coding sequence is TGCAGCGTGCACACCTGGGAGCAGGACACTGAAGCTTTCTTT.

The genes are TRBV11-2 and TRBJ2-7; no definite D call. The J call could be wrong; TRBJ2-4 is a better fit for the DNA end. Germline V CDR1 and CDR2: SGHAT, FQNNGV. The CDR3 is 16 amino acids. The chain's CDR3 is CASSLSGTLAKNIQYF. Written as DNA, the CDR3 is TGTGCCAGCAGCTTATCCGGAACACTGGCCAAAAACATTCAGTACTTC.

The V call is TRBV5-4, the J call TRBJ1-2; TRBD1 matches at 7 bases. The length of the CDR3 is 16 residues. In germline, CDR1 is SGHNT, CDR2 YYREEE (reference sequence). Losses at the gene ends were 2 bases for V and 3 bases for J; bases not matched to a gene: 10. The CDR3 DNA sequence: TGTGCCAGCAGCTTACCGACGAGGACAGGAGACTATGGCTACACCTTC. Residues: CASSLPTRTGDYGYTF.

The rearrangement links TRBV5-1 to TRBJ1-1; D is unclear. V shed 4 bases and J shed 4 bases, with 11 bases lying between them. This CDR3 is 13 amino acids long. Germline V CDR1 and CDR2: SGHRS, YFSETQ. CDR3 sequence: CASSTAQGTEAFF. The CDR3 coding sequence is TGCGCCAGCAGCACAGCGCAAGGCACTGAAGCTTTCTTT.

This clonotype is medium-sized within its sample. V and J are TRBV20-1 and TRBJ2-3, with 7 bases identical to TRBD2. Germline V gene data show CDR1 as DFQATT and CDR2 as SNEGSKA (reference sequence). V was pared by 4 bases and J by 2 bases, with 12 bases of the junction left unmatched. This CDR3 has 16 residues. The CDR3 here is CSAILGLEHTTDTQYF. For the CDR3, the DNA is TGCAGTGCTATACTCGGACTAGAACACACCACAGATACGCAGTATTTT.

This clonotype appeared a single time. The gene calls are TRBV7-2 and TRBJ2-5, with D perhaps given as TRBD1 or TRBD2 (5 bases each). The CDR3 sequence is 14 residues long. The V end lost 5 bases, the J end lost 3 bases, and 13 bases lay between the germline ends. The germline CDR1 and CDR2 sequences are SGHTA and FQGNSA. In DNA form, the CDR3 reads TGTGCCAGCAGCCGCCGAGAGGGGAAAGAGACCCAGTACTTC. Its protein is CASSRREGKETQYF.

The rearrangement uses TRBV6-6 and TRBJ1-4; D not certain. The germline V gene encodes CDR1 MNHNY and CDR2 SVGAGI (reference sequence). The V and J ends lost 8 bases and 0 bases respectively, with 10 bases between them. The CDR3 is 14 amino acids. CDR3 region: CASQSRTTNEKLFF. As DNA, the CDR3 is TGTGCCAGCCAGTCACGGACAACTAATGAAAAACTGTTTTTT.

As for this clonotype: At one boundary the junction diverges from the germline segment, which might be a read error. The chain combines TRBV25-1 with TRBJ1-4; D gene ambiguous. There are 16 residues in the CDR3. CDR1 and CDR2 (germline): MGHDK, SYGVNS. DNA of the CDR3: TGTGCCGGCAGTGGCCGATCGGATCAGGCTAATGAAAAACTGTTTTTT. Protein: CAGSGRSDQANEKLFF.

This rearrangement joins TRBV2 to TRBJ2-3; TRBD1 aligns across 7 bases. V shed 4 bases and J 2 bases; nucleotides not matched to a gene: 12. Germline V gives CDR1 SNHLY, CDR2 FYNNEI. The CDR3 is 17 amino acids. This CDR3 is CASSVQQGRPTTDTQYF. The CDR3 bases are TGTGCCAGCAGTGTCCAACAGGGGAGACCAACCACAGATACGCAGTATTTT.

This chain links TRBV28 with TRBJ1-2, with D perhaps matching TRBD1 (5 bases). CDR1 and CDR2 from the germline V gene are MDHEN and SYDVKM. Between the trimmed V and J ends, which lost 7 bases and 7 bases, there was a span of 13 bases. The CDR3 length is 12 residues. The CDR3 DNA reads TGTGCCAGCATTATTCCGAGGGGTGGCTACACCTTC. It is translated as CASIIPRGGYTF.

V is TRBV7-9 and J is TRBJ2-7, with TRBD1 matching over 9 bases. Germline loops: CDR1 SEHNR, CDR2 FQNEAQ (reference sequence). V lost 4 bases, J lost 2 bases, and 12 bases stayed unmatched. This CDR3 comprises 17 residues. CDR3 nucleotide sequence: TGTGCCAGCAGCTCCACACTCGGGACAGGGAAGCCCTACGAGCAGTACTTC. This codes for CASSSTLGTGKPYEQYF.

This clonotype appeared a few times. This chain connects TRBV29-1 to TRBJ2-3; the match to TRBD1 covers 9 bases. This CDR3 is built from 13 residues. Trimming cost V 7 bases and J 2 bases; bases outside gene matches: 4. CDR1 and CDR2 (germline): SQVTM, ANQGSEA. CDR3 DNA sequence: TGCAGCGCTGGACAGGGGAACACAGATACGCAGTATTTT. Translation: CSAGQGNTDTQYF.